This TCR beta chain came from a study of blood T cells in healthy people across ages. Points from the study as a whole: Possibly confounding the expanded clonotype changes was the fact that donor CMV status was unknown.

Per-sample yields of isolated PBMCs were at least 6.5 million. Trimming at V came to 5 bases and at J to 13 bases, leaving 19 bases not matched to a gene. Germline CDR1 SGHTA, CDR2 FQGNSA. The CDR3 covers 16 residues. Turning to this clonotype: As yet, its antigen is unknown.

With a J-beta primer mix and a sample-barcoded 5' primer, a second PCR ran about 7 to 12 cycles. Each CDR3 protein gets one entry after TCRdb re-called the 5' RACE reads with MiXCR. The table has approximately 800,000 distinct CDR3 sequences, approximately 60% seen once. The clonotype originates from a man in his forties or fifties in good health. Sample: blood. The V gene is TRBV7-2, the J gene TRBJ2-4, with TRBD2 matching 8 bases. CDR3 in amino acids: CASSRAGRGANNEQYF. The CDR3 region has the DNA TGTGCCAGCAGCCGTGCTGGGCGGGGGGCTAACAATGAGCAGTACTTC.